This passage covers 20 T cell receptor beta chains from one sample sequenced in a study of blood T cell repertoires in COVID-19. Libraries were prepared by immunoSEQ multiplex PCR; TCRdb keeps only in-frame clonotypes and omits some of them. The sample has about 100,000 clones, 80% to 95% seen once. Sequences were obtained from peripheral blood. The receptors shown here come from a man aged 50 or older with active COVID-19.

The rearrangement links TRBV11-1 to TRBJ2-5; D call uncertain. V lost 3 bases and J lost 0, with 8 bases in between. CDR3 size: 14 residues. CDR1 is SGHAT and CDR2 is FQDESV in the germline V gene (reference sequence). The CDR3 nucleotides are TGTGCCAGCAGCTTCTCTTCCTACCAAGAGACCCAGTACTTC. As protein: CASSFSSYQETQYF.

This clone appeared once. The CDR3 bases are TGTGCCAGCAGCAAAACTAGAGGCCCTGAAGCTTTCTTT. It translates to CASSKTRGPEAFF. The chain uses TRBV21-1 and TRBJ1-1. TRBV21-1 is noted as a pseudogene. CDR3 size: 13 residues.

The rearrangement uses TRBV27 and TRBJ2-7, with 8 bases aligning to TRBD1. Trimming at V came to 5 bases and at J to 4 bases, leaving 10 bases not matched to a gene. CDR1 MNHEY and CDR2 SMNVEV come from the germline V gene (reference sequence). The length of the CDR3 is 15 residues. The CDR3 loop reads CASSQEPGQEYEQYF. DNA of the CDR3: TGTGCCAGCAGTCAAGAACCGGGACAGGAATACGAGCAGTACTTC.

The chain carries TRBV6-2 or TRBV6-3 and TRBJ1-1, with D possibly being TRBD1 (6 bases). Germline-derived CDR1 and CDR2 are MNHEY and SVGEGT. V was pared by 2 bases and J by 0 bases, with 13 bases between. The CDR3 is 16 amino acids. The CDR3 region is CASSYPRGGLNTEAFF. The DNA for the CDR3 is TGTGCCAGCAGTTACCCTAGGGGGGGACTGAACACTGAAGCTTTCTTT.

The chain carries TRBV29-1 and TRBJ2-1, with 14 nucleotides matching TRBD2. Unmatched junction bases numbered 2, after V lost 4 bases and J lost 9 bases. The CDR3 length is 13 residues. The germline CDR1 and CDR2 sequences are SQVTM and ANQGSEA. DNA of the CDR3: TGCAGCGTTGGACTAGCGGGGGGGACTGAGCAGTTCTTC. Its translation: CSVGLAGGTEQFF.

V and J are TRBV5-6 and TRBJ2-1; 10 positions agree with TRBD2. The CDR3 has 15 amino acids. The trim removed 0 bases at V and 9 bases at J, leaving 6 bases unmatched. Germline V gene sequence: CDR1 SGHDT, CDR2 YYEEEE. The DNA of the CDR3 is TGTGCCAGCAGCTTGGCCAGCGGGAGGGCCGGTGAGCAGTTCTTC. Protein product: CASSLASGRAGEQFF.

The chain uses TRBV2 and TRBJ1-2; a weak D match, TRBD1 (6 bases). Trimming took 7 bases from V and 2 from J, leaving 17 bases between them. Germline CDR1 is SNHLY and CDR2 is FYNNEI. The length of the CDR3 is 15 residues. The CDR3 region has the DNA TGTGCCAGCACCCCCGGACCACAGGGAAACTATGGCTACACCTTC. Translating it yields CASTPGPQGNYGYTF.

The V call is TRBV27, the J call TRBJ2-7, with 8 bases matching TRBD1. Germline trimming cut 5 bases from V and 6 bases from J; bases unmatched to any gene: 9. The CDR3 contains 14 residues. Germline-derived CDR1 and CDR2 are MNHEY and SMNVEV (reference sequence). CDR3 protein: CASSIKTGAGEQYF. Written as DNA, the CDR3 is TGTGCCAGCAGTATCAAGACAGGGGCCGGCGAGCAGTACTTC.

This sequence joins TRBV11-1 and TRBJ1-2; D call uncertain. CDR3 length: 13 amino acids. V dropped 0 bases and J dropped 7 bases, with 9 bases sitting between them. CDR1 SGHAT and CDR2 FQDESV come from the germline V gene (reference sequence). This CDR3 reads CASSLAARGGYTF. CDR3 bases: TGTGCCAGCAGCTTAGCAGCGCGTGGTGGCTACACCTTC. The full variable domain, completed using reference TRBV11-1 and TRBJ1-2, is EAEVAQSPRYKITEKSQAVAFWCDPISGHATLYWYRQILGQGPELLVQFQDESVVDDSQLPKDRFSAERLKGVDSTLKIQPAELGDSAMYLCASSLAARGGYTFGSGTRLTVV.

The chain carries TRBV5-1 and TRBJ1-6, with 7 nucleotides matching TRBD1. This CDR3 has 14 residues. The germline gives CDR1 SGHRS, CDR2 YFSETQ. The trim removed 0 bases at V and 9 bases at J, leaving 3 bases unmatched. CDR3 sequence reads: CASSLVEGASPLHF. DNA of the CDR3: TGCGCCAGCAGCTTGGTTGAGGGGGCTTCACCCCTCCACTTT.

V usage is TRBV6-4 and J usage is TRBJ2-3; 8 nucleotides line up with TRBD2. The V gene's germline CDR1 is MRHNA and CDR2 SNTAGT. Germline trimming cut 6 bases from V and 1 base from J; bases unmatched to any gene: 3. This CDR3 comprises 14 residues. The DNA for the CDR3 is TGTGCCAGCAGCGCAGCGGGGGGCACAGATACGCAGTATTTT. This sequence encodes CASSAAGGTDTQYF.

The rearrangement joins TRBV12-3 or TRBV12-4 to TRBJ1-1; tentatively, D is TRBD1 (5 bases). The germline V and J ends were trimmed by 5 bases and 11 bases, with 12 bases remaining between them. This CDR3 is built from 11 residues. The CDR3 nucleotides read TGTGCCAGCAGTAAACAGGTTGCGGCTTTCTTT. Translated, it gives CASSKQVAAFF.

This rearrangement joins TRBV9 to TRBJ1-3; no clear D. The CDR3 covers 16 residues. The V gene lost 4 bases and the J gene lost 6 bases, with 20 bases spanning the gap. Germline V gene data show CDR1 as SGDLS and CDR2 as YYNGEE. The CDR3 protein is CASSPRGGPTLNTIYF. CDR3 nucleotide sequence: TGTGCCAGCAGCCCCCGGGGAGGGCCGACCTTAAACACCATATATTTT.

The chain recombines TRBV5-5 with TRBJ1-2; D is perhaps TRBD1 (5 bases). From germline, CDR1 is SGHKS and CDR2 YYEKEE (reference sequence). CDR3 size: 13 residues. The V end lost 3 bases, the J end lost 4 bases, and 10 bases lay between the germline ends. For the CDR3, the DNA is TGTGCCAGCAGCTCTCAAGGGGTCTATGGCTACACCTTC. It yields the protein CASSSQGVYGYTF.

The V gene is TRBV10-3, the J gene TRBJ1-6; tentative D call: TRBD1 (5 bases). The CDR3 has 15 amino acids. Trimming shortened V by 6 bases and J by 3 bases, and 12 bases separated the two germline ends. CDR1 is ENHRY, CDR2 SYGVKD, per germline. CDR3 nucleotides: TGTGCCATCAGAGAGACAGAAAGCTATAATTCACCCCTCCACTTT. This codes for CAIRETESYNSPLHF.

Written as DNA, the CDR3 is TGTGCCAGCAGCTTAGGTTCCCAGGGTGGCACAGATACGCAGTATTTT. This codes for CASSLGSQGGTDTQYF. The rearrangement joins TRBV7-9 to TRBJ2-3; perhaps TRBD1 as D (5 bases). The V end was cut by 1 base, the J end by 1 base, with 12 bases between. CDR3 size: 16 residues. The germline CDR1 and CDR2 sequences are SEHNR and FQNEAQ (reference sequence).

The chain's CDR3 is CASSETVYDQPQHF. The CDR3 DNA is TGTGCCAGCAGTGAAACAGTGTATGATCAGCCCCAGCATTTT. The chain links TRBV6-1 to TRBJ1-5; no definite D call. Trimming stripped 2 bases from V and 5 bases from J, with 10 bases between. CDR1 is MNHNS and CDR2 is SASEGT in the germline V gene. This CDR3 is 14 amino acids long.

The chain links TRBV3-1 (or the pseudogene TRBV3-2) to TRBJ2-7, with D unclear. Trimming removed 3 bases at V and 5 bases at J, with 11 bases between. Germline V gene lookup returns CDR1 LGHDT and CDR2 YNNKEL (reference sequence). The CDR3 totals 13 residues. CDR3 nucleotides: TGTGCCAGCAGCCACGGCAGGTTCCACGAGCAGTACTTC. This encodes CASSHGRFHEQYF.

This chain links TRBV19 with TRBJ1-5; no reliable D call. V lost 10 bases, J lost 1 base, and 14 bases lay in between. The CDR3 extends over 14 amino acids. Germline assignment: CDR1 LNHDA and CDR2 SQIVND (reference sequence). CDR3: CATASAGSNQPQHF. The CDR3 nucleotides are TGTGCCACCGCCTCGGCAGGAAGCAATCAGCCCCAGCATTTT.

The CDR3 sequence: CASSYGDRNTEAFF. As DNA, the CDR3 is TGTGCCAGCAGTTACGGGGACAGGAACACTGAAGCTTTCTTT. The chain is built from TRBV6-6 and TRBJ1-1; 7 nucleotides agree with TRBD1. Germline trimming cut 2 bases from V and 1 base from J; bases unmatched to any gene: 1. CDR1 MNHNY and CDR2 SVGAGI come from the germline V gene (reference sequence). This CDR3 has 14 amino acids.